This T cell receptor (beta chain) was obtained from a study of CD8+CD57+ T cells in acquired aplastic anemia. CDR3 and TCR beta VDJ profiling relied on a genomic DNA template. TCRdb called the reads again in MiXCR, with one record for every CDR3 protein. The table has hundreds of thousands of distinct CDR3 sequences, approximately 50% seen once; the top ten hold 6.5% to 8%. CDR1 MGHRA and CDR2 YSYEKL come from the germline V gene. The CDR3 runs 15 residues. V was clipped by 0 bases and J by 3 bases; unmatched bases: 1. In its sample, this clonotype was seen many times. CD8+CD57+ cell expansion, shown by flow cytometry, had occurred in the patients selected for sequencing. When blood sampling took place, the patients had received no therapy.

The chain combines TRBV4-1 with TRBJ2-3; 9 nucleotides line up with TRBD2. The sample comprised sorted CD4+, CD8+, or CD8+CD57+ T cells (not recorded which) from PBMCs. The receptor's source is a human donor with aplastic anemia. CDR3 sequence: CASSQEGLATDTQYF. As DNA, the CDR3 is TGCGCCAGCAGCCAAGAAGGACTAGCGACAGATACGCAGTATTTT.